This TCR beta chain is from a study of T cell responses to AZD1222 COVID-19 vaccine. Study at large: Pooling of second doses given at about 4 or about 12 weeks was done. Regarding the study as a whole: The repertoires were collected only after the peak T cell response. Only a handful of individuals given AZD1222 were seropositive at baseline. The reported proportion of spike-specific TCRs targeting unmutated variant regions was nearly half.

A note on this clone: The antigen is undetermined.

Profiling relied on immunoSEQ multiplex PCR, and the TCRdb table lists in-frame clones only, not all of them. The sample lists over 120,000 clones, about 91% seen once, with roughly 2% in the top ten. This material consisted of peripheral blood, taken on day 0 of AZD1222 vaccination. The receptor was derived from an adult in good health.

CDR3 amino acids: CATSNRDTYGYTF. The CDR3 DNA sequence: TGTGCCACCAGCAACCGGGACACCTATGGCTACACCTTC. The V gene is TRBV24-1, the J gene TRBJ1-2; D is possibly TRBD1 (6 bases). Germline V CDR1 and CDR2: KGHDR, SFDVKD. The CDR3 is 13 amino acids. V lost 7 bases, J lost 4 bases, and 12 bases lay in between.